This is a list of T cell receptor beta chains from one sample in a study of blood T cell repertoires in COVID-19. The assay was immunoSEQ multiplex PCR, and TCRdb's table has in-frame clones only and misses some. The sample carries tens of thousands of clones, around 90% recorded once. Sequencing was carried out using peripheral blood. Every receptor here comes from a man aged 50-59 years with active COVID-19. CDR3s include the opening cysteine and the closing phenylalanine or tryptophan. A D gene is named only where the DNA matches it firmly. The listing skips clone size in some rows; elsewhere it reads once, few, many or a size class.

J gene: TRBJ1-1
V gene: TRBV28
clone size: -
D gene: -
CDR3 length: 14
CDR3 protein: CASSLYPGNTEAFF
CDR3 DNA: TGTGCCAGCAGTTTATATCCCGGTAACACTGAAGCTTTCTTT

J gene: TRBJ2-3
V gene: TRBV7-2
clone size: -
D gene: TRBD1
CDR3 length: 14
CDR3 protein: CASRRDRGADTQYF
CDR3 DNA: TGTGCCAGCAGGCGAGACAGGGGCGCCGATACGCAGTATTTT

J gene: TRBJ1-5
V gene: TRBV6-4
clone size: once
D gene: -
CDR3 length: 12
CDR3 protein: CASTGQCQPQHF
CDR3 DNA: TGTGCCAGCACCGGACAGTGCCAGCCCCAGCATTTT

J gene: TRBJ2-5
V gene: TRBV3-1/TRBV3-2
clone size: once
D gene: -
CDR3 length: 17
CDR3 protein: CASSQVMRRASQETQYF
CDR3 DNA: TGTGCCAGCAGCCAAGTTATGAGGAGGGCCTCCCAAGAGACCCAGTACTTC

J gene: TRBJ2-7
V gene: TRBV19
clone size: -
D gene: -
CDR3 length: 14
CDR3 protein: CASRSDRRLYEQYF
CDR3 DNA: TGTGCCAGTAGATCGGACAGAAGATTATACGAGCAGTACTTC

J gene: TRBJ1-1
V gene: TRBV11-2
clone size: -
D gene: -
CDR3 length: 14
CDR3 protein: CASSLKGQNTEAFF
CDR3 DNA: TGTGCCAGCAGCTTAAAGGGGCAAAACACTGAAGCTTTCTTT

J gene: TRBJ2-5
V gene: TRBV19
clone size: -
D gene: TRBD1
CDR3 length: 14
CDR3 protein: CASSTQGRQETQYF
CDR3 DNA: TGTGCCAGTAGTACACAGGGGCGGCAAGAGACCCAGTACTTC

J gene: TRBJ2-1
V gene: TRBV5-1
clone size: -
D gene: TRBD1
CDR3 length: 15
CDR3 protein: CASSLRGTADGEQFF
CDR3 DNA: TGCGCCAGCAGCTTAAGGGGGACAGCCGATGGAGAGCAGTTCTTC

J gene: TRBJ1-3
V gene: TRBV5-4
clone size: -
D gene: -
CDR3 length: 11
CDR3 protein: CASSSRNTIYF
CDR3 DNA: TGTGCCAGCAGCTCCAGAAACACCATATATTTT

J gene: TRBJ2-7
V gene: TRBV19
clone size: -
D gene: TRBD1
CDR3 length: 13
CDR3 protein: CASRDRGTYEQYF
CDR3 DNA: TGTGCCAGTAGGGACAGGGGAACCTACGAGCAGTACTTC

J gene: TRBJ2-1
V gene: TRBV9
clone size: once
D gene: TRBD2
CDR3 length: 18
CDR3 protein: CASSVLSISGGAPGEQFF
CDR3 DNA: TGTGCCAGCAGCGTATTGTCGATTAGCGGGGGGGCACCTGGGGAGCAGTTCTTC

J gene: TRBJ1-3
V gene: TRBV5-1
clone size: -
D gene: -
CDR3 length: 15
CDR3 protein: CASSRGAGDKNTIYF
CDR3 DNA: TGCGCCAGCAGCCGTGGGGCAGGGGATAAAAACACCATATATTTT

J gene: TRBJ2-6
V gene: TRBV28
clone size: -
D gene: -
CDR3 length: 15
CDR3 protein: CATKTPLSGANVLTF
CDR3 DNA: TGTGCCACTAAGACACCCTTATCTGGGGCCAACGTCCTGACTTTC

J gene: TRBJ2-1
V gene: TRBV4-1
clone size: -
D gene: -
CDR3 length: 16
CDR3 protein: CASSHGTPSRSILQFF
CDR3 DNA: TGCGCCAGCAGCCACGGGACACCCTCTCGCTCTATTCTTCAGTTCTTC

J gene: TRBJ2-1
V gene: TRBV27
clone size: -
D gene: TRBD2
CDR3 length: 13
CDR3 protein: CASRLGTNNEQFF
CDR3 DNA: TGTGCCAGCAGGCTCGGGACTAATAATGAGCAGTTCTTC

J gene: TRBJ2-1
V gene: TRBV25-1
clone size: -
D gene: TRBD1
CDR3 length: 17
CDR3 protein: CASSGIMGQGDYNEQFF
CDR3 DNA: TGTGCCAGCAGTGGGATAATGGGACAGGGGGATTACAATGAGCAGTTCTTC

J gene: TRBJ2-6
V gene: TRBV5-4
clone size: -
D gene: TRBD1
CDR3 length: 17
CDR3 protein: CASSQGQGALGANVLTF
CDR3 DNA: TGTGCCAGCAGCCAGGGACAGGGGGCGCTCGGGGCCAACGTCCTGACTTTC

J gene: TRBJ2-1
V gene: TRBV19
clone size: -
D gene: TRBD1
CDR3 length: 16
CDR3 protein: CASSSKVPGGFGEQFF
CDR3 DNA: TGTGCCAGTAGTTCCAAGGTTCCAGGGGGCTTCGGTGAGCAGTTCTTC

J gene: TRBJ2-7
V gene: TRBV4-3
clone size: -
D gene: -
CDR3 length: 14
CDR3 protein: CASSQELTFYEQYF
CDR3 DNA: TGCGCCAGCAGCCAAGAACTGACATTCTACGAGCAGTACTTC

J gene: TRBJ1-6
V gene: TRBV18
clone size: -
D gene: TRBD1
CDR3 length: 15
CDR3 protein: CASSPRQGSYSPLHF
CDR3 DNA: TGTGCCAGCTCACCTAGACAGGGGAGCTATTCACCCCTCCACTTT

J gene: TRBJ2-3
V gene: TRBV9
clone size: -
D gene: TRBD1
CDR3 length: 16
CDR3 protein: CASSVAPQGGTDTQYF
CDR3 DNA: TGTGCCAGCAGCGTAGCTCCACAGGGGGGCACAGATACGCAGTATTTT